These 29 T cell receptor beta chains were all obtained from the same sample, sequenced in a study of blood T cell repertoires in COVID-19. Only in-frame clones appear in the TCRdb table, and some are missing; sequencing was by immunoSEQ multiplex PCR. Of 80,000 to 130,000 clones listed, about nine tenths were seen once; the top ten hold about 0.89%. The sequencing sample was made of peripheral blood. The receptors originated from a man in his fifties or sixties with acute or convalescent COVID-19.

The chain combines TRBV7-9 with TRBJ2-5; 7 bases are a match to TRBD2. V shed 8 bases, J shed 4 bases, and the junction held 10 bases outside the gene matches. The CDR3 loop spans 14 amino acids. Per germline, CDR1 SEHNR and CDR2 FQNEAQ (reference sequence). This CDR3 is CASGIAGEVETQYF. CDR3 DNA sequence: TGTGCCAGCGGGATCGCGGGAGAGGTAGAGACCCAGTACTTC.

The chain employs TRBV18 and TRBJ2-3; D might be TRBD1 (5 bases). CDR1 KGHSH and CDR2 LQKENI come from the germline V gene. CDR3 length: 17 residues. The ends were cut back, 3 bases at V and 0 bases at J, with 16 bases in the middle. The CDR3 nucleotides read TGTGCCAGCTCACCCCGGTCCAGACAGTCTAGCACAGATACGCAGTATTTT. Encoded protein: CASSPRSRQSSTDTQYF.

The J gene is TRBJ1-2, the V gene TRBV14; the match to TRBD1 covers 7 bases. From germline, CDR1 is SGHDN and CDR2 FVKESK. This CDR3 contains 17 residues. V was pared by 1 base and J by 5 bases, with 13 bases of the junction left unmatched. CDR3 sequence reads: CASSQADYRGRGYGYTF. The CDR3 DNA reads TGTGCCAGCAGCCAAGCCGATTACAGGGGACGGGGGTATGGCTACACCTTC.

CDR3 sequence: CAWSVRGGRGTEFF. The DNA of the CDR3 is TGTGCCTGGAGTGTACGAGGGGGCAGGGGTACAGAGTTCTTC. V usage is TRBV30 and J usage is TRBJ2-1; 7 bases are a match to TRBD1. V was clipped by 0 bases and J by 14 bases; unmatched bases: 13. This CDR3 has 14 amino acids. Germline loops: CDR1 GTSNPN, CDR2 SVGIG (reference sequence).

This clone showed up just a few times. The CDR3 here is CSVEGGEGETDTQYF. The CDR3, as DNA: TGCAGCGTTGAAGGGGGGGAGGGTGAAACAGATACGCAGTATTTT. The chain recombines TRBV29-1 with TRBJ2-3; 7 bases are shared with TRBD2. Germline trimming cut 1 base from V and 3 bases from J; bases unmatched to any gene: 7. Germline CDR1 reads SQVTM; CDR2 reads ANQGSEA. This CDR3 has 15 amino acids.

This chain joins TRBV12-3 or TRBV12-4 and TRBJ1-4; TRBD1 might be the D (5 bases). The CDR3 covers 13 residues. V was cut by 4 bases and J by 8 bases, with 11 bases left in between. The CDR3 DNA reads TGTGCCAGCAGTTCCGGACGGGGGGAAAAACTGTTTTTT. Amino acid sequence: CASSSGRGEKLFF.

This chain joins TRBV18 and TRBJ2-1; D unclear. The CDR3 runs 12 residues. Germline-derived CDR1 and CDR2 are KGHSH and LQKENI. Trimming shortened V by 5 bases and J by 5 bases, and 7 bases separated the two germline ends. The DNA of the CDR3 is TGTGCCAGCTCAGCTAAAAACAATGAGCAGTTCTTC. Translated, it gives CASSAKNNEQFF.

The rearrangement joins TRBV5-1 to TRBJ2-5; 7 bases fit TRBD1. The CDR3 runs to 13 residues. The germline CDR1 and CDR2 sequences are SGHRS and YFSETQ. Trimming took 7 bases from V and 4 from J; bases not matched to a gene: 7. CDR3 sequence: CASGDSRGETQYF. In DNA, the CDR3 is TGCGCCAGCGGGGACAGCCGAGGAGAGACCCAGTACTTC.

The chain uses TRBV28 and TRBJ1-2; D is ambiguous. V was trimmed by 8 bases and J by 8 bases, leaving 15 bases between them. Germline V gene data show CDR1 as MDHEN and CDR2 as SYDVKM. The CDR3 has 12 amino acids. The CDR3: CASFLLGGGYTF. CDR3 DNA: TGTGCCAGCTTCTTGCTTGGCGGGGGCTACACCTTC.

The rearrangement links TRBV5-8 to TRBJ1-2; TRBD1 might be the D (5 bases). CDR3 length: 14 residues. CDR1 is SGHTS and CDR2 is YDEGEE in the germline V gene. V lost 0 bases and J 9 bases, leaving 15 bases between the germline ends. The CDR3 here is CASSLGYRFKSYTF. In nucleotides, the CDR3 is TGTGCCAGCAGCTTGGGTTACAGGTTTAAAAGCTACACCTTC.

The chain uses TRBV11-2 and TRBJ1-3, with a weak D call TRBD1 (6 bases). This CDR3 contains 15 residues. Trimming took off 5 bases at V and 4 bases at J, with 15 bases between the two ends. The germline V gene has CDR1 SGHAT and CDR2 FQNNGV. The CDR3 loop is CASSPRGDGGNTIYF. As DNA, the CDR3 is TGTGCCAGCAGCCCCAGGGGAGACGGAGGAAACACCATATATTTT.

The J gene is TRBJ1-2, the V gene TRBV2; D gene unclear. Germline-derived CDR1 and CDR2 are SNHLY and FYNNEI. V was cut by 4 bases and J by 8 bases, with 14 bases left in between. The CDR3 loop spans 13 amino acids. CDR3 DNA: TGTGCCAGCAGTGTTATGGTGGGCAGGGGCTACACCTTC. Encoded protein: CASSVMVGRGYTF.

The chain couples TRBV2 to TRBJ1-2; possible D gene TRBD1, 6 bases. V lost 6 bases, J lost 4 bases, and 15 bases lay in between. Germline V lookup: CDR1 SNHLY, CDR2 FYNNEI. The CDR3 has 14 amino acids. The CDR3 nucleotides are TGTGCCAGCAGGGTGATACAGGGCCGCTATGGCTACACCTTC. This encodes CASRVIQGRYGYTF.

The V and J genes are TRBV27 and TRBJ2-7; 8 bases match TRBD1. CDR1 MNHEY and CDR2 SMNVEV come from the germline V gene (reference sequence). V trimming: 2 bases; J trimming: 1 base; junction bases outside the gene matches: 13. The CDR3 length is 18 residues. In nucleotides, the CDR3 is TGTGCCAGCAGTTTACGGGATGACAGGGGAGTCAGATCCTACGAGCAGTACGTC. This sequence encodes CASSLRDDRGVRSYEQYV.

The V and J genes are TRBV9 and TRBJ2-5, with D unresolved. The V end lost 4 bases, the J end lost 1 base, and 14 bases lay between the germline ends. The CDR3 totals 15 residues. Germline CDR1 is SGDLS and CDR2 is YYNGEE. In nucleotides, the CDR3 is TGTGCCAGCAGCCCTCAGACTGGCTCCCAAGAGACCCAGTACTTC. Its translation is CASSPQTGSQETQYF.

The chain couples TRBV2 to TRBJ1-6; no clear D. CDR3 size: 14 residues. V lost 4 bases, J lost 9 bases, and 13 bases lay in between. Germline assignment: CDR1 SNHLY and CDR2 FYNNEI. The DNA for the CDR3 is TGTGCCAGCAGTGCCGACGCTCTAGGTTCACCCCTCCACTTT. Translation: CASSADALGSPLHF.

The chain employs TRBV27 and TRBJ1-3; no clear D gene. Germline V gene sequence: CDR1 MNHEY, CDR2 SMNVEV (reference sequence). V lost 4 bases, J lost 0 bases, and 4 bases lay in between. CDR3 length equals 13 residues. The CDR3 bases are TGTGCCAGCAGTTCCCTCTCTGGAAACACCATATATTTT. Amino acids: CASSSLSGNTIYF.

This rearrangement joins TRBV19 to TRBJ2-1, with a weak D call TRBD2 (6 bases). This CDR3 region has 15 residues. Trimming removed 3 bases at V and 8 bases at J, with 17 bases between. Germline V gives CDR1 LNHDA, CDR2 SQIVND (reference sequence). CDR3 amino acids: CASSIGARTGDEQFF. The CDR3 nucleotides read TGTGCCAGTAGTATCGGGGCGCGAACGGGGGATGAGCAGTTCTTC.

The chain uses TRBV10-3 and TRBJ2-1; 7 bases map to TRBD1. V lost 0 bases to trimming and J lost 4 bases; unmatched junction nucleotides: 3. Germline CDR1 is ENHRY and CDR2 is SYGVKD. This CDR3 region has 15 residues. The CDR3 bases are TGTGCCATCAGTGAGTCGGGGGACAGATACAATGAGCAGTTCTTC. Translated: CAISESGDRYNEQFF.

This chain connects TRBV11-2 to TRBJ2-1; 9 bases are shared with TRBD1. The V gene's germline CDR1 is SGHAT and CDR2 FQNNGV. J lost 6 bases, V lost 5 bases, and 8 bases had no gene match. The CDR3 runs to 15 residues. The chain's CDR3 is CASSTGTGKGNEQFF. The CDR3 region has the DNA TGTGCCAGCAGCACCGGGACAGGGAAGGGCAATGAGCAGTTCTTC.

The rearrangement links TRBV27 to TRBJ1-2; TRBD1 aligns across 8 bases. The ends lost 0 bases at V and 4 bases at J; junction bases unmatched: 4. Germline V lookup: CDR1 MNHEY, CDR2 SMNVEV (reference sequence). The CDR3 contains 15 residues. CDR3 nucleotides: TGTGCCAGCAGTTTATCTACAGGGGGGACCTATGGCTACACCTTC. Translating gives CASSLSTGGTYGYTF.

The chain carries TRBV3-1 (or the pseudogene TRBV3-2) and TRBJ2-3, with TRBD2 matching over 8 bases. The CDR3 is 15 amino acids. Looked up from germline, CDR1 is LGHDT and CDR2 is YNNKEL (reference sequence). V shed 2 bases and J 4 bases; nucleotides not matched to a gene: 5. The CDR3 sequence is CASSQTAGGPDTQYF. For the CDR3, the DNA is TGTGCCAGCAGCCAAACGGCGGGAGGCCCAGATACGCAGTATTTT.

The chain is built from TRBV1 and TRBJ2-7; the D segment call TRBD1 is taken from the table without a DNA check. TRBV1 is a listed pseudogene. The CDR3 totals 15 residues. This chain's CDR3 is CTSSQSDRGPYEQYV. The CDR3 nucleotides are TGCACCAGCAGCCAATCGGACAGGGGCCCCTACGAGCAGTACGTC.

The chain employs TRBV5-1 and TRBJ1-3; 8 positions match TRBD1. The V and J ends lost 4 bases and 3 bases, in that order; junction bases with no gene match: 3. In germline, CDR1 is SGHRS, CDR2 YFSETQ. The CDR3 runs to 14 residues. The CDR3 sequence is CASSADRGGNTIYF. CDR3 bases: TGCGCCAGCAGCGCCGACAGGGGTGGAAACACCATATATTTT. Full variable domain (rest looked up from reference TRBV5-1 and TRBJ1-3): KAGVTQTPRYLIKTRGQQVTLSCSPISGHRSVSWYQQTPGQGLQFLFEYFSETQRNKGNFPGRFSGRQFSNSRSEMNVSTLELGDSALYLCASSADRGGNTIYFGEGSWLTVV.

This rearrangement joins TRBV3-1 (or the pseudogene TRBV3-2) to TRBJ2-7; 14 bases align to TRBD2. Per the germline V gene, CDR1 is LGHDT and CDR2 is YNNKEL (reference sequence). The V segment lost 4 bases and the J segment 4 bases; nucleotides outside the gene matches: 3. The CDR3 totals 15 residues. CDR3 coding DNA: TGTGCCAGCAGCCTTGGACTAGCGGGAGGATACGAGCAGTACTTC. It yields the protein CASSLGLAGGYEQYF.

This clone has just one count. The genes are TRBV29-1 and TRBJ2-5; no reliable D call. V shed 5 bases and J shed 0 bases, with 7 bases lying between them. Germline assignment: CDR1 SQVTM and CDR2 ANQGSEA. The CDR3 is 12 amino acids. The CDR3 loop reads CSVPLYQETQYF. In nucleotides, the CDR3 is TGCAGCGTTCCATTGTACCAAGAGACCCAGTACTTC.

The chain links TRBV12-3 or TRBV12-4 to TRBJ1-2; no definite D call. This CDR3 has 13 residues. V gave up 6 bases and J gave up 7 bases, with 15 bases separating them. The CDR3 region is CASSQISSGGYTF. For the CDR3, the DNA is TGTGCCAGCAGCCAGATCTCAAGTGGTGGCTACACCTTC.

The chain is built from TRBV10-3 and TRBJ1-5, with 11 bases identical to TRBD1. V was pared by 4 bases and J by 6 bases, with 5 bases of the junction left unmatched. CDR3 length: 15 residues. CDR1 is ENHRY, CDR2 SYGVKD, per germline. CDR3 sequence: CAISGTGGNIQPQHF. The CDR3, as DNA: TGTGCCATCAGTGGGACAGGGGGCAATATTCAGCCCCAGCATTTT.

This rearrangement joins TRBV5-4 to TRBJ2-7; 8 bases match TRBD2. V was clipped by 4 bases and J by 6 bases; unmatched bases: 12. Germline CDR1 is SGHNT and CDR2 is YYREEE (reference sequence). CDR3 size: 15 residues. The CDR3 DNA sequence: TGTGCCAGCAGCGGCGGCCCTCGACTAGCGTCCGAGCAGTACGTC. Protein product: CASSGGPRLASEQYV.